The clone carrying this T cell receptor beta chain occurred once. Its target is unknown. With 6 bases removed from V and 8 bases from J, the gap between germline ends came to 16 bases. CDR3 size: 14 residues. In germline, CDR1 is MDHEN, CDR2 SYDVKM. The authors ran a second PCR of about 6 to 11 cycles using a sample-barcoded 5' primer and a J-beta primer mix. TCRdb re-derived calls from the 5' RACE reads in MiXCR, one entry per CDR3 protein. The sample includes 700,000 to 900,000 distinct CDR3 sequences, 53% seen only once; the top ten take 41%. This record comes from a study of blood T cells in healthy people across ages. Study findings and constraints: Both naive CD4+ cell counts and diversity were greater in long-lived donors than in aged donors. Any changes in expanded clonotypes were possibly confounded, as donor CMV status remained unknown.

This clonotype originated in a man older than 75 in good health. Sequencing was done on a sample of blood. The rearrangement links TRBV28 to TRBJ1-4; unclear D gene. The CDR3 DNA sequence: TGTGCCAGCAGCTCCACATTGAATGACGAAAAACTGTTTTTT. Protein product: CASSSTLNDEKLFF.